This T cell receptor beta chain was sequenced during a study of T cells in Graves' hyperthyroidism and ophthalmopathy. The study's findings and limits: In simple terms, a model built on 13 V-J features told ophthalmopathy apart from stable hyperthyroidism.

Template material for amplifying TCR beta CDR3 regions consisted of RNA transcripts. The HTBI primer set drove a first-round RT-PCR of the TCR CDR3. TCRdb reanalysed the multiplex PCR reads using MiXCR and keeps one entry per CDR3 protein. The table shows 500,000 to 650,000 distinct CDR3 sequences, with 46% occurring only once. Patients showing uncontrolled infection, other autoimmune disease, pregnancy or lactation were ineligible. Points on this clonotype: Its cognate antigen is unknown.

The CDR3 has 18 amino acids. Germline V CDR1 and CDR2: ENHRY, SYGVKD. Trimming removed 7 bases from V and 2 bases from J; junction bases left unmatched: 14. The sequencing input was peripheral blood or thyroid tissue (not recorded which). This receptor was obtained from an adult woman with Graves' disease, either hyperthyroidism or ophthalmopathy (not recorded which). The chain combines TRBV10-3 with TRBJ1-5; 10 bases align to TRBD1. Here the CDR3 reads CAIITGQGSPGGNQPQHF. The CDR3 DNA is TGTGCCATCATTACGGGACAGGGGAGTCCTGGTGGCAATCAGCCCCAGCATTTT.